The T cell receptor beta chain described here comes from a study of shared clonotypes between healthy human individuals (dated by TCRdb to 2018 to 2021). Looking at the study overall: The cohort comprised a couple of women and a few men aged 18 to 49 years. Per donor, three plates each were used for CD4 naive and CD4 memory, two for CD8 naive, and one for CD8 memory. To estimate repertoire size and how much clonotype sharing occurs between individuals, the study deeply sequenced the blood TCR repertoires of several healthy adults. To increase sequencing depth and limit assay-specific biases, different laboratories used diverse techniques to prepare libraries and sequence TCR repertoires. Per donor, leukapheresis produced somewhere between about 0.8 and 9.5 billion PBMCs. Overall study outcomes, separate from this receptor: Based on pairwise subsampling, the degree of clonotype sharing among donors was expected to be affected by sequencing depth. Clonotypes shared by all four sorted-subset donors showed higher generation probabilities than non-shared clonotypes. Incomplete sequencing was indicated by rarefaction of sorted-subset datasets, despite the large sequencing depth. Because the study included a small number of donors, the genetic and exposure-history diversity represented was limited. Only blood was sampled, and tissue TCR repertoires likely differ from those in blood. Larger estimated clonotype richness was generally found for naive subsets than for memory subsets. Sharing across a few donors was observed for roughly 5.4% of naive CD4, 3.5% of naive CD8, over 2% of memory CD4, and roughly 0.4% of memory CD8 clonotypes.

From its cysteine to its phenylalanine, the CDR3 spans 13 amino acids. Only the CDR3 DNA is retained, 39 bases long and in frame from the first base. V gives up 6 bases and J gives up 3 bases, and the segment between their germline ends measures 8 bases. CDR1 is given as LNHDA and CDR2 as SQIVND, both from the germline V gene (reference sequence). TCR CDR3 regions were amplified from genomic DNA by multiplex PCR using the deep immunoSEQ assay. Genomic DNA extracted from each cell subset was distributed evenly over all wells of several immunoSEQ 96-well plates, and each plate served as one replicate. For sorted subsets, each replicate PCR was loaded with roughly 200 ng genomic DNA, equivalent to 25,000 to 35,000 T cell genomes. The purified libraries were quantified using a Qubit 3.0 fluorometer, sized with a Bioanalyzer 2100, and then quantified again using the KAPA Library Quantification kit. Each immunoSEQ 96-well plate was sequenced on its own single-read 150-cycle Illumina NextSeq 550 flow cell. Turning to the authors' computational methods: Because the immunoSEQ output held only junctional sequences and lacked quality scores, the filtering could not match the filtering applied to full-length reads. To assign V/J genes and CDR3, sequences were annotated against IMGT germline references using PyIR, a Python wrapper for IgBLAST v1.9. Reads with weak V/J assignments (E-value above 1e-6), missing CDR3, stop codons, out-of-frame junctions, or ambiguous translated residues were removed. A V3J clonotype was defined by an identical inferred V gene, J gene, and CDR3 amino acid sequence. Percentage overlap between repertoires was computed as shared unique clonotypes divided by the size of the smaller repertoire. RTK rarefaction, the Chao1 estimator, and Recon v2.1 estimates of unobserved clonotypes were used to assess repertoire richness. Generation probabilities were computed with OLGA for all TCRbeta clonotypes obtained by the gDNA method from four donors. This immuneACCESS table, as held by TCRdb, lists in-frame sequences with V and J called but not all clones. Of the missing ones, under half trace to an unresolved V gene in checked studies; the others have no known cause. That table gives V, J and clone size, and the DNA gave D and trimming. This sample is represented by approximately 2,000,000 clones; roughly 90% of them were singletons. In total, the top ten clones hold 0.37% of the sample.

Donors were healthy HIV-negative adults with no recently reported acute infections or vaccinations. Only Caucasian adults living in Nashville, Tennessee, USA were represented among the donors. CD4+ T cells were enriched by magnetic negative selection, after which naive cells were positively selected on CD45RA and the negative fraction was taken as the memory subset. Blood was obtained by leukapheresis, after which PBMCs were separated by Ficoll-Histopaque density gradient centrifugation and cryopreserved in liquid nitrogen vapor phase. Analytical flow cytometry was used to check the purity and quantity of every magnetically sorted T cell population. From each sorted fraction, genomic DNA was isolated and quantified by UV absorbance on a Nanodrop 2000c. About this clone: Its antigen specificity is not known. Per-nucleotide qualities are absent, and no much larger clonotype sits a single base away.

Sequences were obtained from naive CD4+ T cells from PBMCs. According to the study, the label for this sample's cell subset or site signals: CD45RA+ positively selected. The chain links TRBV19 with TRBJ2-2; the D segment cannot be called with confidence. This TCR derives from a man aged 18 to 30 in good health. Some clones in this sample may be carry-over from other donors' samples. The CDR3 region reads CASRVRYTGELFF. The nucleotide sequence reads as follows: TGTGCCAGTAGGGTTCGGTACACCGGGGAGCTGTTTTTT.